One and the same sample provided the 4 T cell receptor beta chains below, sequenced in a study of T cells in localized non-small cell lung cancer. Libraries were prepared by immunoSEQ multiplex PCR; TCRdb keeps only in-frame clonotypes and omits some of them. The sample contains about 61,000 clones, roughly 90% of which appear only once. The starting material was peripheral blood, obtained before any cancer treatment. Receptors originate from a man between 40 and 70 years old with stage I squamous cell lung carcinoma.

The chain employs TRBV30 and TRBJ2-7; D could derive from TRBD1 or TRBD2 (6 bases each). The CDR3 is 13 residues long. Germline CDR1 GTSNPN, CDR2 SVGIG (reference sequence). V was cut by 0 bases and J by 3 bases, with 9 bases left in between. The CDR3 region is CAWSVEGGYEQYF. For the CDR3, the DNA is TGTGCCTGGAGTGTCGAGGGGGGCTACGAGCAGTACTTC.

This chain connects TRBV2 to TRBJ1-5; 8 bases line up with TRBD1. V dropped 4 bases and J dropped 6; count of bases not matched to a gene: 5. The CDR3 contains 14 residues. The germline gives CDR1 SNHLY, CDR2 FYNNEI. Written as DNA, the CDR3 is TGTGCCAGCAGTGGGGACAGGAACGTTCAGCCCCAGCATTTT. Protein sequence: CASSGDRNVQPQHF.

V gene TRBV5-6 combines with J gene TRBJ2-7; TRBD1 might be the D (7 bases). Germline V gives CDR1 SGHDT, CDR2 YYEEEE. The CDR3 is made up of 16 amino acids. V was clipped by 3 bases and J by 7 bases, with 23 bases between them. The CDR3 reads CASSSYPGTAGGEQYF. The CDR3, as DNA: TGTGCCAGCAGCTCATACCCCGGGACAGCCGGAGGGGAGCAGTACTTC.

This sequence joins TRBV15 and TRBJ1-1; D not certain. Trimming took 5 bases from V and 10 from J, leaving 17 bases between them. This CDR3 has 13 amino acids. Germline CDR1 and CDR2: LNHNV and YYDKDF (reference sequence). The CDR3 DNA follows: TGTGCCACCAGCTCACTGACTCGGGAACGAGCTTTCTTT. Translating gives CATSSLTRERAFF.